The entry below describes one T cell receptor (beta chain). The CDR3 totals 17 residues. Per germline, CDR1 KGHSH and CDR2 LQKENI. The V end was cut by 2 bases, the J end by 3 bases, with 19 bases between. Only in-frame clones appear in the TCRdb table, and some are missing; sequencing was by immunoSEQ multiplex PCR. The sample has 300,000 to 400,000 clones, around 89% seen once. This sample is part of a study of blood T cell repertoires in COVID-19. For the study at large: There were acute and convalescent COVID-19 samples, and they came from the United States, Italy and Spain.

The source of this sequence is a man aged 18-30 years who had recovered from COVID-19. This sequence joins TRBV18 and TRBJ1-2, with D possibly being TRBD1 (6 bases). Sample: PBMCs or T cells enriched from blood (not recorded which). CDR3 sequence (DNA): TGTGCCAGCTCACCAGCTCTGTTCCGGGACAAAGACTATGGCTACACCTTC. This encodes CASSPALFRDKDYGYTF.